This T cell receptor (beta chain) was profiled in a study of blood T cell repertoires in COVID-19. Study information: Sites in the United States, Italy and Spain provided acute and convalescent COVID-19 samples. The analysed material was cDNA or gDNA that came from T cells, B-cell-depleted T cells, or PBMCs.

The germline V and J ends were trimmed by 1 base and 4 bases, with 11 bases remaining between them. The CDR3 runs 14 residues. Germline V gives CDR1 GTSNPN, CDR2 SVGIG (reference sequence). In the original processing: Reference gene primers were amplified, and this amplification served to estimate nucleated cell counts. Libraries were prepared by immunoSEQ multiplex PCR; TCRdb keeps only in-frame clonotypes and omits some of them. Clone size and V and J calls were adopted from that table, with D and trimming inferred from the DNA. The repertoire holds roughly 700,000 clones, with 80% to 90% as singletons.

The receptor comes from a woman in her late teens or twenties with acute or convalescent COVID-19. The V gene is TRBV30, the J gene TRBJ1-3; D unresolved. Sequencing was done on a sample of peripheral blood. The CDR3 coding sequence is TGTGCCTGGAGTGGCGGTATGCTCGGAAACACCATATATTTT. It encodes CAWSGGMLGNTIYF.